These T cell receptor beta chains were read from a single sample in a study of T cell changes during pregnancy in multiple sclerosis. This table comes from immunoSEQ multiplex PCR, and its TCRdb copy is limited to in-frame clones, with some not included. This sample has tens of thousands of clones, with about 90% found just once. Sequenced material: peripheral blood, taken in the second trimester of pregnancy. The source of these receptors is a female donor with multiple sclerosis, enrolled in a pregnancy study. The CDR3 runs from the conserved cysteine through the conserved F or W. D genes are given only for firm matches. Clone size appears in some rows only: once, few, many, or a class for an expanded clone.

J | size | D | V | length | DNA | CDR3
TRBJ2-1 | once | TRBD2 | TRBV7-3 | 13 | TGTGCCAGCAGTTCCTACCGGGGGGATGAGCAGTTCTTC | CASSSYRGDEQFF
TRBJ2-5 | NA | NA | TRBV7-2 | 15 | TGTGCCAGCACCCCGTCGACAGGAAGGCAAGAGACCCAGTACTTC | CASTPSTGRQETQYF
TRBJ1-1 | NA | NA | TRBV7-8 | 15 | TGTGCCAGCAGCTTAGCCGTAGACAGGTTCACTGAAGCTTTCTTT | CASSLAVDRFTEAFF
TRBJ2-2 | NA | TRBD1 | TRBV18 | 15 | TGTGCCAGCTCGACCGGGACAGGATACACCGGGGAGCTGTTTTTT | CASSTGTGYTGELFF
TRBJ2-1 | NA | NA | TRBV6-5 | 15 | TGTGCCAGCAGTTATGGCGGAGGCTCCTACAATGAGCAGTTCTTC | CASSYGGGSYNEQFF
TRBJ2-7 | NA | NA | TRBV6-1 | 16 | TGTGCCAGCAGTGAATTCGTAGGCCAGGGCAAGAACGAGCAGTACTTC | CASSEFVGQGKNEQYF
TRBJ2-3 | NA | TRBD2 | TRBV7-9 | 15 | TGTGCCAGCAGCTTAAAGCGGGGGGGAACAGATACGCAGTATTTT | CASSLKRGGTDTQYF
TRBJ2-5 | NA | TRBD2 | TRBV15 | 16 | TGTGCCACCAGCAGAGTCGGGCGCGGGAGGGGGGAGACCCAGTACTTC | CATSRVGRGRGETQYF
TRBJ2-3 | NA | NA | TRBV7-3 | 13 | TGTGCCAGCAGCTTAGCTAGCGTAGATACGCAGTATTTT | CASSLASVDTQYF
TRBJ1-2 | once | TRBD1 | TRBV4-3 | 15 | TGCGCCAGCAGCCAAGTCTCGGGACAGGGGGCTAGCTACACCTTC | CASSQVSGQGASYTF
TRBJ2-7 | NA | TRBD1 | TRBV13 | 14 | TGTGCCAGCAGCCGATTACAGGGGATCTACGAGCAGTACTTC | CASSRLQGIYEQYF
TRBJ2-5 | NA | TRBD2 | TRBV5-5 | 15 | TGTGCCAGCAGCGACTTAGTAGCGGGACAAGAGACCCAGTACTTC | CASSDLVAGQETQYF
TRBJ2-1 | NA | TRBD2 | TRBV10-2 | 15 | TGCGCCAGCAGTGATGGGCTAGCGGGGGGCAATGAGCAGTTCTTC | CASSDGLAGGNEQFF
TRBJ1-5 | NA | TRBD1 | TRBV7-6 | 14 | TGTGCCAGCAGCCCCGACAGGGGGACTCAGCCCCAGCATTTT | CASSPDRGTQPQHF
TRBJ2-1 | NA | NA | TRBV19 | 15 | TGTGCCAGTAGCACTTTCGGGTTTTCCTACAATGAGCAGTTCTTC | CASSTFGFSYNEQFF
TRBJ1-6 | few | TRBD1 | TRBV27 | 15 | TGTGCCAGCAGTTTATACAGGGGTAGGGATTCACCCCTCCACTTT | CASSLYRGRDSPLHF
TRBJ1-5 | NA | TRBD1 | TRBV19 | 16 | TGTGCCAGTAGTAGTGACAGGGAAATTTTTAATCAGCCCCAGCATTTT | CASSSDREIFNQPQHF
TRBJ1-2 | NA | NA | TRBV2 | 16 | TGTGCCAGCAGTGAAGCGCGGGGGGCGGGTAACTATGGCTACACCTTC | CASSEARGAGNYGYTF
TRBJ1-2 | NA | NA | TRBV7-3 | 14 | TGTGCCAGCAGCTTAGACCGGGTGACCTATGGCTACACCTTC | CASSLDRVTYGYTF
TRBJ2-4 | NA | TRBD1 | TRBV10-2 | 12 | TGCGCCAGCAGCTTGGGACAGGGTGGATTGTACTTC | CASSLGQGGLYF